These 21 T cell receptor beta chains were all obtained from the same sample, sequenced in a study of T cells in Graves' hyperthyroidism and ophthalmopathy. RNA transcripts provided the source from which TCR beta CDR3 regions were amplified. An initial round of RT-PCR targeting the TCR CDR3 relied on the HTBI primer set. TCRdb fed the multiplex PCR reads into MiXCR, producing one record per CDR3 protein. The sample contains around 700,000 distinct CDR3 sequences, 35% of which appear only once. Sequencing was carried out using blood. These TCRs come from a woman aged 40 to 50 with Graves' hyperthyroidism.

This chain uses TRBV6-1 with TRBJ1-5; no reliable D call. Trimming shortened V by 9 bases and J by 13 bases, and 13 bases separated the two germline ends. CDR1 is MNHNS and CDR2 is SASEGT in the germline V gene. The CDR3 consists of 10 residues. The CDR3: CASCGLTQHF. The CDR3 DNA follows: TGTGCCAGTTGCGGACTGACACAGCATTTT.

This clonotype was recorded at least ten times. The J gene is TRBJ2-5, the V gene TRBV2; D gene uncertain. The CDR3 sequence is 13 residues long. The V end lost 6 bases, the J end lost 2 bases, and 10 bases lay between the germline ends. Germline CDR1 is SNHLY and CDR2 is FYNNEI. CDR3 loop: CASRVEIQETQYF. The CDR3 bases are TGTGCCAGCAGAGTCGAGATACAAGAGACCCAGTACTTC.

The rearrangement joins TRBV29-1 to TRBJ2-5; 11 nucleotides agree with TRBD1. This CDR3 comprises 15 residues. Germline trimming cut 2 bases from V and 2 bases from J; bases unmatched to any gene: 4. Germline V CDR1 and CDR2: SQVTM, ANQGSEA. The CDR3 region has the DNA TGCAGCGTTGAAATCGGGACAGGGGGTCAAGAGACCCAGTACTTC. It yields the protein CSVEIGTGGQETQYF. Variable domain in full (rest from reference TRBV29-1 and TRBJ2-5): SAVISQKPSRDICQRGTSLTIQCQVDSQVTMMFWYRQQPGQSLTLIATANQGSEATYESGFVIDKFPISRPNLTFSTLTVSNMSPEDSSIYLCSVEIGTGGQETQYFGPGTRLLVL.

This clonotype has more than one count but fewer than ten. The chain has TRBV6-1 and TRBJ1-5; D gene unclear. The V end lost 5 bases, the J end lost 7 bases, and 21 bases lay between the germline ends. The CDR3 has 16 amino acids. Germline V gene lookup returns CDR1 MNHNS and CDR2 SASEGT. CDR3 sequence: CASSYVLTAAWQPQHF. The CDR3, as DNA: TGTGCCAGCAGTTACGTTTTGACGGCCGCGTGGCAGCCCCAGCATTTT.

This rearrangement joins TRBV7-9 to TRBJ1-3; 7 nucleotides align to TRBD1. This CDR3 contains 13 residues. Germline values: CDR1 SEHNR, CDR2 FQNEAQ (reference sequence). With 3 bases clipped from V and 7 bases from J, the junction kept 3 bases outside the gene matches. The CDR3 sequence is CASSLTGPNTIYF. The CDR3 region has the DNA TGTGCCAGCAGCTTGACAGGGCCGAACACCATATATTTT.

This clonotype has at least ten counts. The chain is built from TRBV19 and TRBJ1-2, with D perhaps matching TRBD1 (5 bases). Germline V lookup: CDR1 LNHDA, CDR2 SQIVND (reference sequence). Deletions cut 5 bases from V and 4 bases from J, with 14 bases between. This CDR3 spans 14 amino acids. CDR3: CASSGTGRGYGYTF. The CDR3 DNA reads as TGTGCCAGTAGTGGGACGGGCCGGGGCTATGGCTACACCTTC.

Concerning this clonotype itself: This may be a read error, as it is one base from a much larger clone. A read error is likely, as this CDR3 ends without the conserved phenylalanine or tryptophan. The CDR3 sequence: CASSLDRVTGELFS. As DNA, the CDR3 is TGTGCTAGCAGCTTGGACAGGGTCACCGGGGAGCTGTTTTCT. The chain employs TRBV7-7 and TRBJ2-2; 8 bases line up with TRBD1. Per the germline V gene, CDR1 is SSHAT and CDR2 is FNYEAQ (reference sequence). This CDR3 contains 14 residues.

In the case of this clonotype: This may be a read error, as it is one base from a much larger clone. The V gene is TRBV7-2, the J gene TRBJ2-7, with 7 bases aligning to TRBD1. The CDR3 runs to 15 residues. The V and J ends lost 5 bases and 7 bases, in that order; junction bases with no gene match: 14. In germline, CDR1 is SGHTA, CDR2 FQGNSA. CDR3 coding DNA: TGTGCCAGCAGCGTCACAGGGGAGTGTGTGGGGGAGCAGTACTTC. Its protein product is CASSVTGECVGEQYF.

There are a few counts of this clonotype. The CDR3 reads CASGQIWRGPSGYTF. The CDR3, as DNA: TGCGCCAGCGGACAGATCTGGAGAGGCCCCTCCGGCTACACCTTC. This rearrangement joins TRBV4-3 to TRBJ1-2; a possible D gene is TRBD1 (6 bases). Germline V gene sequence: CDR1 LGHNA, CDR2 YSLEER. The CDR3 sequence is 15 residues long. V was pared by 8 bases and J by 8 bases, with 24 bases between.

This clonotype was observed a few times. The rearrangement uses TRBV7-2 and TRBJ1-4; no definite D call. Looked up from germline, CDR1 is SGHTA and CDR2 is FQGNSA. Trimming removed 2 bases from V and 11 bases from J, with 18 bases in between. This CDR3 comprises 15 residues. CDR3 loop: CASSLNLGPTKKLFF. The CDR3, as DNA: TGTGCCAGCAGCTTAAATCTAGGCCCGACGAAGAAACTGTTTTTT.

This clonotype has at least ten counts. The chain recombines TRBV20-1 with TRBJ2-7, with 9 bases lining up with TRBD2. Germline V CDR1 and CDR2: DFQATT, SNEGSKA (reference sequence). The trim removed 6 bases at V and 5 bases at J, leaving 14 bases unmatched. The CDR3 loop spans 15 amino acids. The CDR3 loop is CSAEDGGAGGNEQYF. The CDR3 bases are TGCAGTGCCGAAGACGGGGGTGCGGGGGGGAACGAGCAGTACTTC.

In this sample, this clonotype turned up many times. The J gene is TRBJ1-3, the V gene TRBV7-2; D is perhaps TRBD1 (5 bases). CDR3 length equals 15 residues. Trimming pared 5 bases from V and 0 bases from J, leaving 11 bases between. From germline, CDR1 is SGHTA and CDR2 FQGNSA. The CDR3 DNA sequence: TGTGCCAGCAGCCCCCAGGGTTACTCTGGAAACACCATATATTTT. Amino acids: CASSPQGYSGNTIYF.

The chain recombines TRBV3-1 with TRBJ1-3, with D hard to call. The CDR3 is made up of 13 amino acids. V lost 4 bases and J lost 1, with 5 bases in between. The germline CDR1 and CDR2 sequences are LGHDT and YNNKEL (reference sequence). The CDR3 coding sequence is TGTGCCAGCAGCCGAACTTCTGGAAACACCATATATTTT. Translating it yields CASSRTSGNTIYF.

This clonotype was seen only a few times. This could be a read error, since a much larger clone is one nucleotide away. The rearrangement joins TRBV7-8 to TRBJ2-7; possibly TRBD1 or TRBD2 for D (5 bases each). Trimming took 5 bases from V and 2 from J, leaving 16 bases between them. The V gene's germline CDR1 is SGHVS and CDR2 FQNEAQ. The CDR3 has 15 residues. The CDR3 reads CASSMDRGSPYEQYF. CDR3 DNA: TGTGCCAGCAGCATGGACCGGGGCAGTCCCTACGAGCAGTACTTC.

This clonotype was seen more than once but under ten times. Germline and junction disagree at one end, which may indicate a read error. The CDR3, as DNA: TGTGCCACCAGTGATCAGGGGGCCGGGACCGGAGAGCTGTTTTTT. Translating gives CATSDQGAGTGELFF. This rearrangement joins TRBV24-1 to TRBJ2-2; 8 nucleotides align to TRBD1. This CDR3 is built from 15 residues. CDR1 and CDR2 (germline): KGHDR, SFDVKD.

The chain links TRBV6-5 to TRBJ2-1; D unresolved. V lost 10 bases and J lost 4, with 14 bases in between. The CDR3 is 13 residues long. The germline CDR1 and CDR2 sequences are MNHEY and SVGAGI. The CDR3 loop is CAISMADYNEQFF. CDR3 nucleotides: TGTGCCATCAGCATGGCAGATTACAATGAGCAGTTCTTC.

About this clonotype itself: The junction and the germline gene differ at one end; a read error may be behind it. The gene calls are TRBV10-3 and TRBJ2-7; 8 nucleotides agree with TRBD2. Germline CDR1 ENHRY, CDR2 SYGVKD. This CDR3 is built from 16 residues. The DNA of the CDR3 is TGTGCCAGCAGTCCCAATACTAGCGGAGTTTCCTACGAGCAGTACTTC. This sequence encodes CASSPNTSGVSYEQYF.

This clonotype was recorded at least ten times. The V call is TRBV7-8, the J call TRBJ1-4; 9 nucleotides match TRBD1. The germline CDR1 and CDR2 sequences are SGHVS and FQNEAQ. Trimming took 5 bases from V and 8 from J; bases not matched to a gene: 6. This CDR3 comprises 14 residues. The CDR3 DNA reads TGTGCCAGCAGCCGAGGGACAGGGAAGGAAAAACTGTTTTTT. Translation: CASSRGTGKEKLFF.

This clonotype was seen only a few times. V gene TRBV7-2 combines with J gene TRBJ2-2, with unresolved D. The ends were cut back, 5 bases at V and 5 bases at J, with 18 bases in the middle. The CDR3 runs to 16 residues. Germline lookup yields CDR1 SGHTA and CDR2 FQGNSA. CDR3 DNA sequence: TGTGCCAGCAGCCCCCAATTTGATGCCAGGACCGGGGAGCTGTTTTTT. Translated: CASSPQFDARTGELFF.

This clonotype has only a few counts. The chain uses TRBV4-3 and TRBJ2-7; no definite D call. Per the germline V gene, CDR1 is LGHNA and CDR2 is YSLEER. V was cut by 0 bases and J by 4 bases, with 10 bases left in between. This CDR3 spans 14 amino acids. The DNA for the CDR3 is TGCGCCAGCAGCCAAGATCTCACGGATTACGAGCAGTACTTC. Translation: CASSQDLTDYEQYF.

This clonotype has only a few counts. The V and J genes are TRBV5-1 and TRBJ2-5; no reliable D call. Trimming pared 3 bases from V and 5 bases from J, leaving 14 bases between. Per the germline V gene, CDR1 is SGHRS and CDR2 is YFSETQ. CDR3 length equals 14 residues. The CDR3 here is CASSSLPGGETQYF. The CDR3 coding sequence is TGCGCCAGCAGCTCTCTCCCGGGTGGGGAGACCCAGTACTTC.